The sequence of this T cell receptor beta chain was determined in a study of regulatory T cells in long-lasting Graves disease. The length of the CDR3 is 12 residues. Germline assignment: CDR1 MDHEN and CDR2 SYDVKM. V lost 3 bases and J lost 6, with 9 bases in between. Time point here: newly diagnosed GD, antithyroid drugs for less than 3 months. TCR sequences were obtained from RNA taken from PBMCs. Study-level findings and limits: Favored gene segments in persistent disease were TRBV28, TRBJ1-2 and TRBJ2-5.

CDR3 regions were amplified by Arm-PCR using iRepertoire HTBI primers to build TCR beta libraries. TCRdb used MiXCR to reprocess the multiplex PCR reads, holding one entry per CDR3 protein. The sample carries 600,000 to 650,000 distinct CDR3 sequences, 15% to 20% recorded once. Ten or more counts support this clonotype. Its cognate antigen is unknown. These sequences were also reported in another study, on T cells in Graves' hyperthyroidism and ophthalmopathy. From that study: Ophthalmopathy was distinguished from stable hyperthyroidism by 13 V-J signatures.

The receptor was derived from a woman aged 25 to 39 with Graves disease. The material sequenced was peripheral blood mononuclear cells (PBMCs), taken at new diagnosis, from a patient treated with antithyroid drugs. The V gene is TRBV28, the J gene TRBJ2-7; D is unresolved. The CDR3 reads CASSFHLTEQYF. DNA for the CDR3: TGTGCCAGCAGTTTTCACCTAACCGAGCAGTACTTC. The full variable domain, its missing parts supplied by reference TRBV28 and TRBJ2-7, is DVKVTQSSRYLVKRTGEKVFLECVQDMDHENMFWYRQDPGLGLRLIYFSYDVKMKEKGDIPEGYSVSREKKERFSLILESASTNQTSMYLCASSFHLTEQYFGPGTRLTVT.